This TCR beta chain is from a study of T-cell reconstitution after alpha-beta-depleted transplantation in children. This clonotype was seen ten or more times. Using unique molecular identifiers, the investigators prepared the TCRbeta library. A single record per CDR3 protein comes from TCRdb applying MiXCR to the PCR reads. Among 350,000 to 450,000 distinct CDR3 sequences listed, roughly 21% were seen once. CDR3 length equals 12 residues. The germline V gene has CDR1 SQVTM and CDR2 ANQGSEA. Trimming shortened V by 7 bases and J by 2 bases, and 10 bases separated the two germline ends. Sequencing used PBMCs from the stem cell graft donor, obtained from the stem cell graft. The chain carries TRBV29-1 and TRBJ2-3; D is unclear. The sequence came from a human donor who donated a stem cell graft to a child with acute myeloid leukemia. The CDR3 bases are TGCAGCGGTTGGTGGGTCACAGATACGCAGTATTTT. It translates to CSGWWVTDTQYF.